This entry is about one TCR beta chain. Germline V gene lookup returns CDR1 MDHEN and CDR2 SYDVKM. The CDR3 is made up of 18 amino acids. V dropped 7 bases and J dropped 3 bases, with 27 bases sitting between them. The entry originates in a study of blood T cell repertoires in COVID-19. This table comes from immunoSEQ multiplex PCR, and its TCRdb copy is limited to in-frame clones, with some not included. The sample comprises around 480,000 clones, roughly 87% of which are singletons, and about 0.7% rests with the top ten. Sequenced input: PBMCs or T cells enriched from blood (not recorded which). V usage is TRBV28 and J usage is TRBJ1-2; weak D call: TRBD1 (6 bases). The clonotype comes from a woman between 18 and 30 years old who had recovered from COVID-19. The CDR3 coding sequence is TGTGCCAGCACTCGAAGGAACAGGGAGCTTATTAGCGACTATGGCTACACCTTC. Protein product: CASTRRNRELISDYGYTF.